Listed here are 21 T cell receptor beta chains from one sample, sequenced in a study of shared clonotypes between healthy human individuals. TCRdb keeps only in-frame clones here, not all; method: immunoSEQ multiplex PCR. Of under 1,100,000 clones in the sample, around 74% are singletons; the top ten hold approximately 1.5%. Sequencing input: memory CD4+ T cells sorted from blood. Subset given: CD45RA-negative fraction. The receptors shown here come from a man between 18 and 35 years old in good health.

CDR3 DNA sequence: TGTGCCAGCAGACGACAGGGCAATCAGCCCCAGCATTTT. Translating gives CASRRQGNQPQHF. This chain links TRBV19 with TRBJ1-5; D perhaps matches TRBD1 (6 bases). This CDR3 region has 13 residues. The germline V and J ends were trimmed by 9 bases and 2 bases, with 11 bases remaining between them. Germline lookup yields CDR1 LNHDA and CDR2 SQIVND (reference sequence). Full variable domain (outside the CDR3, taken from reference TRBV19 and TRBJ1-5): DGGITQSPKYLFRKEGQNVTLSCEQNLNHDAMYWYRQDPGQGLRLIYYSQIVNDFQKGDIAEGYSVSREKKESFPLTVTSAQKNPTAFYLCASRRQGNQPQHFGDGTRLSIL.

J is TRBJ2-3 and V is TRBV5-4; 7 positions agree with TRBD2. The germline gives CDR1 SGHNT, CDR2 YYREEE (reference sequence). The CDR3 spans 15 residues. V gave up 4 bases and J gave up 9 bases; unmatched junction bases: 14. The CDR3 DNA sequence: TGTGCCAGCAGCCCGGGGGGACCGACGCACCCGACGCAGTATTTT. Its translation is CASSPGGPTHPTQYF.

The DNA of the CDR3 is TGTGCCGGGAGGAGGAGCAATCAGCCCCAGCATTTT. Its protein product is CAGRRSNQPQHF. This chain connects TRBV28 to TRBJ1-5; D gene uncertain. CDR1 is MDHEN and CDR2 is SYDVKM in the germline V gene. Trimming stripped 11 bases from V and 1 base from J, with 9 bases between. The CDR3 consists of 12 residues.

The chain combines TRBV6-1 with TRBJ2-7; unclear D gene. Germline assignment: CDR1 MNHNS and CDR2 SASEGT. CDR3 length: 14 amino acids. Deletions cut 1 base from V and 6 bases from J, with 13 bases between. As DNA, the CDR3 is TGTGCCAGCAGTGAAGTACAAGGAATTCGCGAGCAGTACTTC. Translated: CASSEVQGIREQYF.

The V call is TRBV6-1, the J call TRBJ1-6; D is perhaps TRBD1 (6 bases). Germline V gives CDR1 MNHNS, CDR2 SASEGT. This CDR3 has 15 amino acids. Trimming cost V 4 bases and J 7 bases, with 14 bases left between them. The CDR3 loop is CASSGPDRRNSPLHF. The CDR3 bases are TGTGCCAGCAGTGGCCCCGACAGGCGGAATTCACCCCTCCACTTT.

The DNA for the CDR3 is TGTGCCAGCAGTTTCCAGGGCGAGGGGAACACTGAAGCTTTCTTT. Its protein product is CASSFQGEGNTEAFF. J is TRBJ1-1 and V is TRBV6-5; a weak D match, TRBD1 (5 bases). Germline V gene data show CDR1 as MNHEY and CDR2 as SVGAGI. The V gene lost 4 bases and the J gene lost 1 base, with 13 bases spanning the gap. This CDR3 spans 15 amino acids.

Here the CDR3 reads CATFLSLQLGGYTF. CDR3 DNA: TGTGCCACATTTTTAAGTCTACAACTGGGTGGCTACACCTTC. The chain has TRBV6-1 and TRBJ1-2; D not resolved. The CDR3 has 14 amino acids. CDR1 MNHNS and CDR2 SASEGT come from the germline V gene. V was pared by 10 bases and J by 7 bases, with 22 bases between.

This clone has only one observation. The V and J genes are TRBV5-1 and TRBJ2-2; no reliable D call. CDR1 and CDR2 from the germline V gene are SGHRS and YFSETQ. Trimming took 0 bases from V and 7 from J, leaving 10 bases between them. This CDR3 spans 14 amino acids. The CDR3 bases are TGCGCCAGCAGCTTGGGACCCGATGGCGGGGAGCTGTTTTTT. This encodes CASSLGPDGGELFF.

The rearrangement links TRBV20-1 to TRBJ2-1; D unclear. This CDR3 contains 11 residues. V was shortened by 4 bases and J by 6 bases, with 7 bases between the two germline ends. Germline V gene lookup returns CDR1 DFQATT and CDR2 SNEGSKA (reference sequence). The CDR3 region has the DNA TGCAGTGCTACGAGACTCAATGAGCAGTTCTTC. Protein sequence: CSATRLNEQFF.

DNA of the CDR3: TGCGCCAGCAGCTTGGACGGCAGCGGCTATGGCTACACCTTC. Translating gives CASSLDGSGYGYTF. The genes are TRBV5-1 and TRBJ1-2; D call uncertain. Germline V lookup: CDR1 SGHRS, CDR2 YFSETQ. CDR3 length: 14 amino acids. V was trimmed by 0 bases and J by 4 bases, leaving 10 bases between them.

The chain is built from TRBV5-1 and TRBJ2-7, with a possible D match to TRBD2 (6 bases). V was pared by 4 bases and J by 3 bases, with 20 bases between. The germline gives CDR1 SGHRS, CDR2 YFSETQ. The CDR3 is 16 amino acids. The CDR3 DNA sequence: TGCGCCAGCAGCGGGCGGGGCACAAGAAAAAACTACGAGCAGTACTTC. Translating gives CASSGRGTRKNYEQYF.

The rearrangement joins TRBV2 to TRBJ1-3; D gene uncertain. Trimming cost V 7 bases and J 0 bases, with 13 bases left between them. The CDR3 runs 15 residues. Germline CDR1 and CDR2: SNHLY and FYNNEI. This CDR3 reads CASIGGAFSGNTIYF. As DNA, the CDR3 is TGTGCCAGCATCGGCGGTGCCTTCTCTGGAAACACCATATATTTT.

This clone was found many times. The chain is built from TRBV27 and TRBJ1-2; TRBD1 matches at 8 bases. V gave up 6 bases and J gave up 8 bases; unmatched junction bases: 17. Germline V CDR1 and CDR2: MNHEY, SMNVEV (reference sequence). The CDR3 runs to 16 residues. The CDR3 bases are TGTGCCAGCAGGAAGACAGGGGATCTTCGACCGGGGGGCTACACCTTC. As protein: CASRKTGDLRPGGYTF.

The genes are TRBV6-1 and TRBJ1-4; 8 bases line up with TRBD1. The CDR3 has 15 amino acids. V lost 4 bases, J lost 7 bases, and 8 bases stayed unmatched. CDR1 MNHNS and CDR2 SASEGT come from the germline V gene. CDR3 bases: TGTGCCAGCAGTGTGGGACAGGCCTTCGGTGAAAAACTGTTTTTT. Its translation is CASSVGQAFGEKLFF.

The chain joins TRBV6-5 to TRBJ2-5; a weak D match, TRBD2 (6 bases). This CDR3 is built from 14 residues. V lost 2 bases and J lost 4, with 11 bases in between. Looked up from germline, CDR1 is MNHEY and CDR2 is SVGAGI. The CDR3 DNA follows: TGTGCCAGCAGTTACGGGCAGGGAGGAGAGACCCAGTACTTC. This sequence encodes CASSYGQGGETQYF.

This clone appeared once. In DNA form, the CDR3 reads TGTGCCAGTACCCCCCGAGGGGACCCCTTCTACAATGAGCAGTTCTTC. It encodes CASTPRGDPFYNEQFF. This sequence joins TRBV19 and TRBJ2-1; D may correspond to TRBD1 or TRBD2 (5 bases each). This CDR3 has 16 amino acids. CDR1 and CDR2 (germline): LNHDA, SQIVND (reference sequence). Trimming cost V 7 bases and J 3 bases, with 19 bases left between them.

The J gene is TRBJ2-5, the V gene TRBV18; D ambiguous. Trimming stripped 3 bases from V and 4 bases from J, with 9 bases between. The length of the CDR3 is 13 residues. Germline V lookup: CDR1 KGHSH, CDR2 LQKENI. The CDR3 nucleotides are TGTGCCAGCTCACCTCACCTCCTAGAGACCCAGTACTTC. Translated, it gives CASSPHLLETQYF. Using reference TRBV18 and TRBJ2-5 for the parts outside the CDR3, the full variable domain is NAGVMQNPRHLVRRRGQEARLRCSPMKGHSHVYWYRQLPEEGLKFMVYLQKENIIDESGMPKERFSAEFPKEGPSILRIQQVVRGDSAAYFCASSPHLLETQYFGPGTRLLVL.

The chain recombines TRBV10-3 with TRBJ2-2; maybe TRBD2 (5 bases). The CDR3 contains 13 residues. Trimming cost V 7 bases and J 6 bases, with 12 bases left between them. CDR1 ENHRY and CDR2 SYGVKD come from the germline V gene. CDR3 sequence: CAINAAGAGELFF. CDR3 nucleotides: TGTGCCATCAACGCGGCGGGTGCCGGGGAGCTGTTTTTT.

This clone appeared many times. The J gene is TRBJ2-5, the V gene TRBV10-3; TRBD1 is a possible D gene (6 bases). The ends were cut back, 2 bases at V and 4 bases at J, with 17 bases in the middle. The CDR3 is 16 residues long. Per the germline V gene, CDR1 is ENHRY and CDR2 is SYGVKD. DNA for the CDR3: TGTGCCATCAGTGAGGGGACAAGGGGCCGGGGAGAGACCCAGTACTTC. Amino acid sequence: CAISEGTRGRGETQYF.

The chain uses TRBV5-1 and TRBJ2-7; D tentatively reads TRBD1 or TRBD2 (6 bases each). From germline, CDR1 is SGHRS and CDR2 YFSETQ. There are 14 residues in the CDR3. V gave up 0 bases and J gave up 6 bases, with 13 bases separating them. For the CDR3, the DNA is TGCGCCAGCAGCTTGGCCGGAGGGGGAAGCGAGCAGTACTTC. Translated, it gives CASSLAGGGSEQYF.

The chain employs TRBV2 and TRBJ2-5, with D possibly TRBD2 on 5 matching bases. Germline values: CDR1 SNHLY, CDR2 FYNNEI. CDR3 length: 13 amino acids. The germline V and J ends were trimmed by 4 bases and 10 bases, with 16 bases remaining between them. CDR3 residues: CASSVVEVGDQYF. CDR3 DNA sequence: TGTGCCAGCAGTGTAGTGGAAGTCGGGGACCAGTACTTC.